Listed below are T cell receptor beta chains from one sample, sequenced in a study of T cells in Graves' hyperthyroidism and ophthalmopathy. TCRdb redid the calling of the multiplex PCR reads with MiXCR, one entry per CDR3 protein. The sample consists of hundreds of thousands of distinct CDR3 sequences, 15% to 20% of them appearing once. The sample taken for sequencing was blood. These receptor sequences come from a woman aged 40 to 50 with Graves' ophthalmopathy. CDR3s include the opening cysteine and the closing phenylalanine or tryptophan. Fields, in order: D gene, V gene, J gene, clone size, CDR3 protein, CDR3 DNA. The D gene is left open where the match is weak. The listing skips clone size in some rows; elsewhere it reads once, few, many or a size class.

d_call: TRBD2; v_call: TRBV20-1; j_call: TRBJ2-7; clone_size: NA; cdr3_aa: CSGRQGGNEQYF; cdr3_nt: TGCAGCGGGAGGCAAGGCGGTAACGAGCAGTACTTC
d_call: NA; v_call: TRBV9; j_call: TRBJ2-5; clone_size: many; cdr3_aa: CASAYQETQYF; cdr3_nt: TGTGCCAGCGCGTACCAAGAGACCCAGTACTTC
d_call: NA; v_call: TRBV19; j_call: TRBJ2-1; clone_size: few; cdr3_aa: CASSSGLDGALSSYNEQFF; cdr3_nt: TGTGCCAGTAGTTCTGGTCTGGACGGAGCCCTGAGTTCCTACAATGAGCAGTTCTTC
d_call: NA; v_call: TRBV11-2; j_call: TRBJ2-5; clone_size: many; cdr3_aa: CASSRTYRETQYF; cdr3_nt: TGTGCCAGCAGCCGAACCTATCGGGAGACCCAGTACTTC
d_call: TRBD1; v_call: TRBV2; j_call: TRBJ1-5; clone_size: many; cdr3_aa: CASSAQGAHHQPQHF; cdr3_nt: TGTGCCAGCAGCGCTCAGGGGGCGCATCATCAGCCCCAGCATTTT
d_call: NA; v_call: TRBV5-1; j_call: TRBJ2-1; clone_size: many; cdr3_aa: CASSLRGIGQGQSNEQFF; cdr3_nt: TGCGCCAGCAGCTTAAGGGGAATCGGGCAGGGTCAGAGCAATGAGCAGTTCTTC
d_call: NA; v_call: TRBV28; j_call: TRBJ2-7; clone_size: many; cdr3_aa: CASSGGWSSYEQYF; cdr3_nt: TGTGCCAGCTCGGGCGGATGGAGCTCCTACGAGCAGTACTTC
d_call: TRBD1; v_call: TRBV6-1; j_call: TRBJ1-6; clone_size: many; cdr3_aa: CASSVPAGTAYNSPLHF; cdr3_nt: TGTGCCAGCAGTGTCCCCGCCGGGACAGCGTATAATTCACCCCTCCACTTT
d_call: NA; v_call: TRBV6-1; j_call: TRBJ1-1; clone_size: many; cdr3_aa: CASSSSIRSKQSTEAFF; cdr3_nt: TGTGCCAGCAGTTCATCCATCAGATCGAAGCAGAGCACTGAAGCTTTCTTT
d_call: NA; v_call: TRBV19; j_call: TRBJ1-5; clone_size: few; cdr3_aa: CASSIYSGDPDQPQHF; cdr3_nt: TGTGCCAGTAGTATCTACTCAGGGGACCCAGATCAGCCCCAGCATTTT
d_call: NA; v_call: TRBV29-1; j_call: TRBJ1-2; clone_size: few; cdr3_aa: CSVGPGTDYGYTF; cdr3_nt: TGCAGCGTTGGCCCAGGGACGGACTATGGCTACACCTTC
d_call: TRBD1; v_call: TRBV5-1; j_call: TRBJ2-5; clone_size: many; cdr3_aa: CASSLGGGVEETQYF; cdr3_nt: TGCGCCAGCAGCTTGGGAGGGGGCGTCGAGGAGACCCAGTACTTC
d_call: NA; v_call: TRBV12-3/TRBV12-4; j_call: TRBJ2-5; clone_size: few; cdr3_aa: CASSSSDQETQYF; cdr3_nt: TGTGCCAGCAGTTCCAGCGACCAAGAGACCCAGTACTTC
d_call: NA; v_call: TRBV20-1; j_call: TRBJ2-7; clone_size: NA; cdr3_aa: CSARTPGGGKSYEQYF; cdr3_nt: TGCAGTGCTAGAACGCCTGGGGGGGGCAAGTCCTACGAGCAGTACTTC
d_call: NA; v_call: TRBV20-1; j_call: TRBJ2-7; clone_size: NA; cdr3_aa: CSANWGPEQYF; cdr3_nt: TGCAGTGCTAATTGGGGACCTGAGCAGTACTTC
d_call: NA; v_call: TRBV29-1; j_call: TRBJ1-3; clone_size: NA; cdr3_aa: CSVGWGSGNTIYF; cdr3_nt: TGCAGCGTTGGCTGGGGTTCTGGAAACACCATATATTTT
d_call: NA; v_call: TRBV7-2; j_call: TRBJ1-1; clone_size: few; cdr3_aa: CASSAKLRGLFTEAFF; cdr3_nt: TGTGCCAGCAGCGCGAAACTCAGGGGCCTCTTCACTGAAGCTTTCTTT
d_call: TRBD2; v_call: TRBV7-3; j_call: TRBJ2-3; clone_size: few; cdr3_aa: CASSWGLAGRDTQYF; cdr3_nt: TGTGCCAGCAGCTGGGGACTAGCGGGAAGGGATACGCAGTATTTT
d_call: NA; v_call: TRBV7-2; j_call: TRBJ2-3; clone_size: NA; cdr3_aa: CARRLGSADTQYF; cdr3_nt: TGTGCCAGAAGGCTGGGTAGCGCAGATACGCAGTATTTT
d_call: TRBD2; v_call: TRBV20-1; j_call: TRBJ2-1; clone_size: NA; cdr3_aa: CSAGGGYSEQFF; cdr3_nt: TGCAGTGCCGGGGGGGGATATAGTGAGCAGTTCTTC
d_call: TRBD1; v_call: TRBV20-1; j_call: TRBJ2-2; clone_size: many; cdr3_aa: CSARDRVRGQAGELFF; cdr3_nt: TGCAGTGCTAGAGATCGGGTCAGGGGGCAGGCCGGGGAGCTGTTTTTT
d_call: NA; v_call: TRBV7-3; j_call: TRBJ1-6; clone_size: many; cdr3_aa: CASSSGPGQTLHF; cdr3_nt: TGTGCCAGCAGCTCAGGGCCCGGACAAACCCTCCACTTT
d_call: NA; v_call: TRBV2; j_call: TRBJ2-2; clone_size: NA; cdr3_aa: CASSETDGELFF; cdr3_nt: TGTGCCAGCAGTGAAACGGACGGGGAGCTGTTTTTT
d_call: TRBD2; v_call: TRBV20-1; j_call: TRBJ2-7; clone_size: NA; cdr3_aa: CSAVGGGGAEEQYF; cdr3_nt: TGCAGTGCGGTGGGGGGCGGGGGGGCTGAGGAGCAGTACTTC
d_call: NA; v_call: TRBV5-1; j_call: TRBJ2-7; clone_size: few; cdr3_aa: CASSLDIQGLGQYF; cdr3_nt: TGCGCCAGCAGCTTGGATATTCAGGGGCTAGGGCAGTACTTC
d_call: NA; v_call: TRBV20-1; j_call: TRBJ2-7; clone_size: many; cdr3_aa: CSARDLPNDEQYF; cdr3_nt: TGCAGTGCTAGAGATCTGCCCAACGACGAGCAGTACTTC
d_call: TRBD2; v_call: TRBV4-1; j_call: TRBJ2-2; clone_size: NA; cdr3_aa: CASSAPGTSGGAVTGELFF; cdr3_nt: TGCGCCAGCAGCGCGCCCGGGACTAGCGGGGGGGCGGTCACCGGGGAGCTGTTTTTT
d_call: NA; v_call: TRBV29-1; j_call: TRBJ2-5; clone_size: few; cdr3_aa: CSVEDLSGKRVWETQYF; cdr3_nt: TGCAGCGTTGAAGATCTGTCAGGGAAGCGTGTGTGGGAGACCCAGTACTTC
d_call: TRBD2; v_call: TRBV7-9; j_call: TRBJ2-7; clone_size: many; cdr3_aa: CASSKGLAGYEQYF; cdr3_nt: TGTGCCAGCAGCAAGGGACTAGCGGGCTACGAGCAGTACTTC
d_call: TRBD1; v_call: TRBV7-2; j_call: TRBJ2-1; clone_size: few; cdr3_aa: CASSQRAGGSYNEQFF; cdr3_nt: TGTGCCAGCAGTCAGAGAGCAGGGGGCTCCTACAATGAGCAGTTCTTC
d_call: TRBD1; v_call: TRBV28; j_call: TRBJ1-5; clone_size: many; cdr3_aa: CASRPLSLRDRLNQPQHF; cdr3_nt: TGTGCCAGCAGGCCTCTGAGCCTTCGGGACAGGCTAAATCAGCCCCAGCATTTT
d_call: TRBD2; v_call: TRBV6-5; j_call: TRBJ2-1; clone_size: NA; cdr3_aa: CASSYARLKKASGGYNEQLF; cdr3_nt: TGTGCCAGCAGTTACGCGCGCTTAAAGAAGGCTAGCGGGGGGTACAATGAGCAGCTCTTC
d_call: TRBD2; v_call: TRBV7-9; j_call: TRBJ2-7; clone_size: many; cdr3_aa: CASSLAGAFYEQYF; cdr3_nt: TGTGCCAGCAGCCTAGCGGGAGCTTTCTACGAGCAGTACTTC
d_call: NA; v_call: TRBV2; j_call: TRBJ2-3; clone_size: many; cdr3_aa: CASSEGGNTDTQYF; cdr3_nt: TGTGCCAGCAGTGAAGGAGGAAACACAGATACGCAGTATTTT
d_call: TRBD1; v_call: TRBV28; j_call: TRBJ2-5; clone_size: many; cdr3_aa: CASLDSWHRGRQETQYF; cdr3_nt: TGTGCCAGCCTCGACTCGTGGCACAGGGGGAGGCAAGAGACCCAGTACTTC
d_call: TRBD1; v_call: TRBV5-1; j_call: TRBJ2-1; clone_size: few; cdr3_aa: CASSVQGEWQFF; cdr3_nt: TGCGCCAGCAGCGTTCAGGGGGAATGGCAGTTCTTC
d_call: NA; v_call: TRBV27; j_call: TRBJ2-4; clone_size: many; cdr3_aa: CASSFAGVNIQYF; cdr3_nt: TGTGCCAGCAGTTTTGCAGGGGTGAACATTCAGTACTTC
d_call: NA; v_call: TRBV3-1; j_call: TRBJ1-5; clone_size: many; cdr3_aa: CASSQDHRGNQPQHF; cdr3_nt: TGTGCCAGCAGCCAAGATCACAGGGGCAATCAGCCCCAGCATTTT
d_call: NA; v_call: TRBV5-1; j_call: TRBJ2-7; clone_size: few; cdr3_aa: CASSSPGPPDEQYF; cdr3_nt: TGCGCCAGCAGCTCCCCCGGGCCCCCGGACGAGCAGTACTTC
d_call: NA; v_call: TRBV3-1; j_call: TRBJ2-7; clone_size: many; cdr3_aa: CASSHAYEQYF; cdr3_nt: TGTGCCAGCAGCCATGCTTACGAGCAGTACTTC
d_call: TRBD1; v_call: TRBV19; j_call: TRBJ2-2; clone_size: NA; cdr3_aa: CASSMTGYTGELFF; cdr3_nt: TGTGCCAGTAGTATGACAGGGTACACCGGGGAGCTGTTTTTT
d_call: NA; v_call: TRBV20-1; j_call: TRBJ1-1; clone_size: NA; cdr3_aa: CSAVRQATVTEAFF; cdr3_nt: TGCAGTGCTGTTAGACAGGCCACAGTCACTGAAGCTTTCTTT
d_call: NA; v_call: TRBV3-1; j_call: TRBJ1-5; clone_size: few; cdr3_aa: CASSQDSTGGQPQHF; cdr3_nt: TGTGCCAGCAGCCAAGACTCTACAGGAGGTCAGCCCCAGCATTTT
d_call: NA; v_call: TRBV30; j_call: TRBJ1-3; clone_size: many; cdr3_aa: CAWGRNSGNTIYF; cdr3_nt: TGTGCCTGGGGACGGAACTCTGGAAACACCATATATTTT
d_call: NA; v_call: TRBV5-1; j_call: TRBJ2-2; clone_size: NA; cdr3_aa: CASSLNIAGELFF; cdr3_nt: TGCGCCAGCAGCTTGAATATCGCCGGGGAGCTGTTTTTT
d_call: NA; v_call: TRBV6-6; j_call: TRBJ2-7; clone_size: few; cdr3_aa: CASSYPQGRSYEQYF; cdr3_nt: TGTGCCAGCAGTTACCCACAGGGTCGCTCCTACGAGCAGTACTTC
d_call: NA; v_call: TRBV12-3/TRBV12-4; j_call: TRBJ2-5; clone_size: NA; cdr3_aa: CASTIREPGQTQYF; cdr3_nt: TGTGCCAGCACCATCAGGGAACCCGGACAGACCCAGTACTTC
d_call: NA; v_call: TRBV12-3/TRBV12-4; j_call: TRBJ2-3; clone_size: many; cdr3_aa: CASSFSAGAEDTQYF; cdr3_nt: TGTGCCAGCAGTTTTTCGGCGGGGGCGGAAGATACGCAGTATTTT
d_call: NA; v_call: TRBV28; j_call: TRBJ1-5; clone_size: many; cdr3_aa: CASSRTGIGNQPQHF; cdr3_nt: TGTGCCAGCAGTAGAACAGGGATCGGCAATCAGCCCCAGCATTTT
d_call: NA; v_call: TRBV4-1; j_call: TRBJ1-1; clone_size: NA; cdr3_aa: CASSSPLTQGTEAFF; cdr3_nt: TGCGCCAGCAGCTCCCCCCTCACCCAGGGAACTGAAGCTTTCTTT
d_call: NA; v_call: TRBV5-1; j_call: TRBJ1-1; clone_size: NA; cdr3_aa: CASSTELRNTEAFF; cdr3_nt: TGTGCCAGCAGTACGGAGTTGAGGAACACTGAAGCTTTCTTT
d_call: TRBD1; v_call: TRBV5-1; j_call: TRBJ1-5; clone_size: few; cdr3_aa: CASSKPRGAQPQHF; cdr3_nt: TGCGCCAGCAGCAAACCCAGGGGGGCTCAGCCCCAGCATTTT
d_call: NA; v_call: TRBV5-1; j_call: TRBJ2-5; clone_size: few; cdr3_aa: CASSGVGRETQYF; cdr3_nt: TGCGCCAGCAGCGGCGTGGGGCGAGAGACCCAGTACTTC
d_call: NA; v_call: TRBV25-1; j_call: TRBJ1-4; clone_size: few; cdr3_aa: CASSELSAGTNEKLFF; cdr3_nt: TGTGCCAGCAGTGAATTATCCGCGGGTACTAATGAAAAACTGTTTTTT
d_call: NA; v_call: TRBV7-9; j_call: TRBJ2-1; clone_size: many; cdr3_aa: CASTLRRTSNKENEQFF; cdr3_nt: TGTGCCAGCACCTTACGCCGTACTAGTAATAAAGAGAATGAGCAGTTCTTC
d_call: NA; v_call: TRBV28; j_call: TRBJ1-4; clone_size: few; cdr3_aa: CASSQRVSLTGLPNEKLFF; cdr3_nt: TGTGCCAGCAGTCAACGTGTCTCACTTACAGGGCTACCTAATGAAAAACTGTTTTTT